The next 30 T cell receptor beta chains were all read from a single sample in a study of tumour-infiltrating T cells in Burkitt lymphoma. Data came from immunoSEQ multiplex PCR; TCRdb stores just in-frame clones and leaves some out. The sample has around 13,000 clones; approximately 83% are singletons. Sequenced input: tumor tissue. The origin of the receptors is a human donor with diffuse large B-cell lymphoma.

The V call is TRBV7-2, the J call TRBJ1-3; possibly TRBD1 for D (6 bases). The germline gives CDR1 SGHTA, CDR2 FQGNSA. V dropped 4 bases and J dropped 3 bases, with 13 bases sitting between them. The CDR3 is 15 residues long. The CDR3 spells CASSWGGGIGNTIYF. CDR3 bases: TGTGCCAGCAGCTGGGGAGGGGGGATTGGAAACACCATATATTTT.

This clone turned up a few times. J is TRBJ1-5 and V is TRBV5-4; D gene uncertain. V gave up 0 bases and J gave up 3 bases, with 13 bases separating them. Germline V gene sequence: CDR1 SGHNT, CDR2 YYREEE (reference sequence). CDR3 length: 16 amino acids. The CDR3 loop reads CASSLGSRTFNQPQHF. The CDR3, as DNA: TGTGCCAGCAGCTTGGGCTCACGAACCTTCAATCAGCCCCAGCATTTT.

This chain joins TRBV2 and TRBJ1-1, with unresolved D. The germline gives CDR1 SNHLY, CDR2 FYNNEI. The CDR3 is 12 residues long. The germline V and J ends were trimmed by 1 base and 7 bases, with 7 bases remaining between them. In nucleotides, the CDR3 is TGTGCCAGCAGTGAAGGAGGTCTTGAAGCTTTCTTT. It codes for CASSEGGLEAFF.

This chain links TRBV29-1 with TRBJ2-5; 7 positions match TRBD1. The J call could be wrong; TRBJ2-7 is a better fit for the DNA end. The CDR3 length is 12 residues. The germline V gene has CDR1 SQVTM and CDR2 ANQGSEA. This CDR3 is CSANRDSYEQYF. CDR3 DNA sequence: TGCAGCGCCAACCGGGACAGCTACGAGCAGTACTTC.

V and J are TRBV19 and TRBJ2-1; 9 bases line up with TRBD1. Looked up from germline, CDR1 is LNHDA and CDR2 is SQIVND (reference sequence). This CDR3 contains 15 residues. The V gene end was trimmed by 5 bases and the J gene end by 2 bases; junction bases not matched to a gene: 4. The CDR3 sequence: CASSARDRAYNEQFF. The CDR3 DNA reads TGTGCCAGTAGTGCCCGGGACAGGGCCTACAATGAGCAGTTCTTC.

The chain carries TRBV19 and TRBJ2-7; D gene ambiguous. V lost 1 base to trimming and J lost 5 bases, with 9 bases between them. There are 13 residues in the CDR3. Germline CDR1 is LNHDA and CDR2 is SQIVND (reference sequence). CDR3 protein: CASSIGLINEQYF. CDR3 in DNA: TGTGCCAGTAGTATAGGCCTCATTAACGAGCAGTACTTC.

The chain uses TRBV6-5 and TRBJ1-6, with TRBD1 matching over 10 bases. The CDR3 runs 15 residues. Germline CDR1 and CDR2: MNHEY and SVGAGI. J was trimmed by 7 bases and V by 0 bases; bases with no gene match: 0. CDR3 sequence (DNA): TGTGCCAGCAGTTACTCGGGACAGGGGAATTCACCCCTCCACTTT. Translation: CASSYSGQGNSPLHF.

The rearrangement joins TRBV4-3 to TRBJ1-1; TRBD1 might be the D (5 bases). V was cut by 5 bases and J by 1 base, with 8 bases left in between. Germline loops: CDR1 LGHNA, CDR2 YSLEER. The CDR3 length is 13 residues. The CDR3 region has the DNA TGCGCCAGCAGCAACCAGGGGAACACTGAAGCTTTCTTT. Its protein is CASSNQGNTEAFF.

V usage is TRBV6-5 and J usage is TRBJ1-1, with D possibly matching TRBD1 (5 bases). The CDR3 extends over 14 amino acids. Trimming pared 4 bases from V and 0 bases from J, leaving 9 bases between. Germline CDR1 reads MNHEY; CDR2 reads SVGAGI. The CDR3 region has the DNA TGTGCCAGCAGTTCCGCGGGACTGAACACTGAAGCTTTCTTT. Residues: CASSSAGLNTEAFF.

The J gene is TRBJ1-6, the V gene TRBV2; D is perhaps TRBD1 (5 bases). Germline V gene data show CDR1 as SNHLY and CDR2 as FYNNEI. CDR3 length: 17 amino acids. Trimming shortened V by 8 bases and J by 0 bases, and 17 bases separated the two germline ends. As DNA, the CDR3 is TGTGCCAGCCTAAAAGACGGGGCTACCTCCTATAATTCACCCCTCCACTTT. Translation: CASLKDGATSYNSPLHF.

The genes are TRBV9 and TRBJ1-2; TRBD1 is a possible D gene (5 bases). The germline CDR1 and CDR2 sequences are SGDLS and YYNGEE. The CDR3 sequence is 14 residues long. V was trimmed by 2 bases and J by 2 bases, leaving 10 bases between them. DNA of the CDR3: TGTGCCAGCAGCGTGGGGGGTTCCAACTATGGCTACACCTTC. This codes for CASSVGGSNYGYTF.

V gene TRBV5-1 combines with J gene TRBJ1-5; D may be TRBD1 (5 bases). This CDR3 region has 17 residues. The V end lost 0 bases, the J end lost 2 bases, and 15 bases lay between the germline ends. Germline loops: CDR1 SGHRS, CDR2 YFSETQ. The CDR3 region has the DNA TGCGCCAGCAGCTTGGGCCCTATCGGGGGAGGCAATCAGCCCCAGCATTTT. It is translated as CASSLGPIGGGNQPQHF.

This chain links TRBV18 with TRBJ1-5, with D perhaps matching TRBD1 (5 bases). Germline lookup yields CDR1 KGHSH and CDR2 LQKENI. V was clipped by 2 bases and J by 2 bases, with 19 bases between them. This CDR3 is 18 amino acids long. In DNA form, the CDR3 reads TGTGCCAGCTCACCAGGTTTGGGACCCTTAGTCGGCAATCAGCCCCAGCATTTT. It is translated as CASSPGLGPLVGNQPQHF.

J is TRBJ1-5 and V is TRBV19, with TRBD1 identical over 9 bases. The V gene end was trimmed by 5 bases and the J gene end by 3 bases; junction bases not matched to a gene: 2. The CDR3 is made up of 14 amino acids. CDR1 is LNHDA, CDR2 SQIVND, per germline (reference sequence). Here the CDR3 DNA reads TGTGCCAGTAGTGGACAGGGGCCCAATCAGCCCCAGCATTTT. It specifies CASSGQGPNQPQHF.

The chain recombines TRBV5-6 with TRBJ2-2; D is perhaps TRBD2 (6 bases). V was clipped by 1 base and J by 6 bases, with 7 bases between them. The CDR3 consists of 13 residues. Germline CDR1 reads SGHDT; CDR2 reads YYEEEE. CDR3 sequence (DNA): TGTGCCAGCAGCTTGTGGGGGGCCGGGGAGCTGTTTTTT. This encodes CASSLWGAGELFF. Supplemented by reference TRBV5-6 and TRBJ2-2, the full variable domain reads DAGVTQSPTHLIKTRGQQVTLRCSPKSGHDTVSWYQQALGQGPQFIFQYYEEEERQRGNFPDRFSGHQFPNYSSELNVNALLLGDSALYLCASSLWGAGELFFGEGSRLTVL.

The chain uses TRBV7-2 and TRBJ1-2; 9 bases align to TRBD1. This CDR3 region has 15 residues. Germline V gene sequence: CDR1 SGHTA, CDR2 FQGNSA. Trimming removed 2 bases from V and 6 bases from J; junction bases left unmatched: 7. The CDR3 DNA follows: TGTGCCAGCAGCTTACCAGGGACAGGGCGGCATGGCTACACCTTC. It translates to CASSLPGTGRHGYTF.

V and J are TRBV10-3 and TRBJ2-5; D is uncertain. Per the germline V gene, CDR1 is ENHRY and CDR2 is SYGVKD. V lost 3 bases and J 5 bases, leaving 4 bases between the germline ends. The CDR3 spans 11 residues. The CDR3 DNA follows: TGTGCCATCAGTGATATGGAGACCCAGTACTTC. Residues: CAISDMETQYF.

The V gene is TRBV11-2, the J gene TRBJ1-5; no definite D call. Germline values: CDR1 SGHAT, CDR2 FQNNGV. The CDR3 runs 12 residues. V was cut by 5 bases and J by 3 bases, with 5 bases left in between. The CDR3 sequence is CASSENNQPQHF. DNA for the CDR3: TGTGCCAGCAGCGAAAACAATCAGCCCCAGCATTTT.

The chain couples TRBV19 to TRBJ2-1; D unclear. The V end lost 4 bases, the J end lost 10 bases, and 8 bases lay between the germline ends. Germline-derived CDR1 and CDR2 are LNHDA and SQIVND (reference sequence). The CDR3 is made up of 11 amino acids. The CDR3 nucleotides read TGTGCCAGTAGTACCCTCCGAGAGCAGTTCTTC. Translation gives CASSTLREQFF.

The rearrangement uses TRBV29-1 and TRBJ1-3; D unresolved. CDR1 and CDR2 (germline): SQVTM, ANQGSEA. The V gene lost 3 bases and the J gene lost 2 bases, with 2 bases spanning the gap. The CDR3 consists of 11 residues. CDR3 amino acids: CSVEAGNTIYF. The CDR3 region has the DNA TGCAGCGTTGAGGCTGGAAACACCATATATTTT.

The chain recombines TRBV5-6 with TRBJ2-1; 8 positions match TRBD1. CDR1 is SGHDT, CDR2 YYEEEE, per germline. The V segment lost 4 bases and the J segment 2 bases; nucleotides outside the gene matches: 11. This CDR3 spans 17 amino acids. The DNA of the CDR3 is TGTGCCAGCAGCCTAGATATTGGGACAGGCGCCTACAATGAGCAGTTCTTC. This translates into CASSLDIGTGAYNEQFF.

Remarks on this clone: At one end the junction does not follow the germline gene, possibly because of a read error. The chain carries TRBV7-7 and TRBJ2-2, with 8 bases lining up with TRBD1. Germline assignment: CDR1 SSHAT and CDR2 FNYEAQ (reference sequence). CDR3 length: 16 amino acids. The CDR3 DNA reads TGTGCTAGCAGCTCGTCCGGGACAGGTCGCACCGGGGAGCTGTTTTTT. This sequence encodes CASSSSGTGRTGELFF.

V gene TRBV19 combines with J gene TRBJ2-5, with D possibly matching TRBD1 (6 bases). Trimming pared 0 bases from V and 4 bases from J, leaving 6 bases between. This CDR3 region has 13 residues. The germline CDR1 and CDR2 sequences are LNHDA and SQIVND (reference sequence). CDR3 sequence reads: CASSIDRGETQYF. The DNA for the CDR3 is TGTGCCAGTAGTATAGACAGGGGAGAGACCCAGTACTTC.

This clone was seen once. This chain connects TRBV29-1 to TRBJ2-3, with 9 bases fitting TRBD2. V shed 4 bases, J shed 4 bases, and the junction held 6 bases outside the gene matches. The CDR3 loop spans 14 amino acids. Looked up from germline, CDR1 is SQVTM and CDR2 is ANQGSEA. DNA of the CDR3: TGCAGCGTTGCCCTAGCGGGATTCGCAGATACGCAGTATTTT. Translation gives CSVALAGFADTQYF.

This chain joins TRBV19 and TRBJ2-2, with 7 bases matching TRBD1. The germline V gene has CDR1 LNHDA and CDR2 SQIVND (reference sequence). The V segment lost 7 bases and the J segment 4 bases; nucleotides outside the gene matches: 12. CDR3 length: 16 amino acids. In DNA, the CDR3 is TGTGCCAGTAAGGAGACAGGGTCCTTGGTCACCGGGGAGCTGTTTTTT. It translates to CASKETGSLVTGELFF.

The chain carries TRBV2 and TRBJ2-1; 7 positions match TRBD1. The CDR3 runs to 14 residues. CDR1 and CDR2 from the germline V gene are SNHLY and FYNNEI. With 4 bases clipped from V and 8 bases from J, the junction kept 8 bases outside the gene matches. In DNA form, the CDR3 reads TGTGCCAGCAGTGTTGGGACAGAGATTGATGAGCAGTTCTTC. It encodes CASSVGTEIDEQFF.

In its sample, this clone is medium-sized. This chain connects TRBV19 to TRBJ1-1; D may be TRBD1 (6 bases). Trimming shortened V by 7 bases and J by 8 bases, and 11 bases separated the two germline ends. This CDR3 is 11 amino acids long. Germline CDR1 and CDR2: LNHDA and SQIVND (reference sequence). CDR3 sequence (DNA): TGTGCCAGTACCCCCGGGACAGAAGCTTTCTTT. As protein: CASTPGTEAFF.

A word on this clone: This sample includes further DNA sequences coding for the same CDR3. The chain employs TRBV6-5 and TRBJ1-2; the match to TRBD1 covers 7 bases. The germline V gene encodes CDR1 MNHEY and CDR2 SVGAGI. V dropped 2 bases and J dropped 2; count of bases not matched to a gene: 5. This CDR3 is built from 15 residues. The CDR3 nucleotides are TGTGCCAGCAGTTACACAGGGGAAAGAAACTATGGCTACACCTTC. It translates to CASSYTGERNYGYTF.

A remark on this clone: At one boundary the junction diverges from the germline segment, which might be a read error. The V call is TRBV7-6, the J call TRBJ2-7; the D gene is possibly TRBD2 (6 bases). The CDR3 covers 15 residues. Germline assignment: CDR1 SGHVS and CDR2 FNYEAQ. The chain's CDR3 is CASSLEAGMSYEQYF. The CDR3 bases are TGTGCCAGCAGCTTAGAAGCGGGTATGTCCTACGAGCAGTATTTC.

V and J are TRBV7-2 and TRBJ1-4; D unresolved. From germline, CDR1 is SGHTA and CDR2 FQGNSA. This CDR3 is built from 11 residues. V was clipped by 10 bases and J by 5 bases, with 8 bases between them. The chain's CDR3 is CAISSNEKLFF. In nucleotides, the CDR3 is TGTGCCATCAGTTCGAATGAAAAACTGTTTTTT.